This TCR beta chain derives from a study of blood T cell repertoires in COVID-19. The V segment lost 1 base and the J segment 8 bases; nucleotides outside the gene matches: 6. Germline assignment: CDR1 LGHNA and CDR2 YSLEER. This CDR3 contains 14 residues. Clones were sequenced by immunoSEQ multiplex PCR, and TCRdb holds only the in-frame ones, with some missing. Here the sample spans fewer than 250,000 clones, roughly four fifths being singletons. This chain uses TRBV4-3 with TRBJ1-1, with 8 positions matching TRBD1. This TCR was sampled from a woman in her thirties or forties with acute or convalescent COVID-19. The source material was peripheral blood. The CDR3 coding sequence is TGCGCCAGCAGCCAAGGAACCGGGACAGGAGAAGCTTTCTTT. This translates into CASSQGTGTGEAFF.